The source of this T cell receptor beta chain is a study of CD8+ T cells in alopecia areata. Study-level information: Severity in treated patients was scored by percentage of scalp area affected.

Isolated RNA was reverse transcribed into cDNA used as the sequencing template. Sequencing used immunoSEQ multiplex PCR; TCRdb keeps in-frame clones, though not all of them. Here the sample spans about 100,000 clones, 84% being singletons. With regard to this clone: No antigen is known for it.

As for treatment: oral pan-JAK inhibitor, 5-10 mg twice daily. Study-wide points: It was observed that many expanded lesional clones persisted in scalp and blood during tofacitinib. Normal scalp had lower clonality than lesional scalp, with alopecia totalis/universalis lesions showing this most strongly. Scalp sequencing captures resident alphabeta T cells of normal skin too.

The clonotype originates from a human donor with alopecia areata. The sequencing used CD8+ T cells sorted from blood, collected at week 24, from a patient treated with tofacitinib.

CDR3 protein: CASSLTDNYGYTF. CDR3 nucleotides: TGTGCCAGCAGTCTGACAGATAACTATGGCTACACCTTC. V is TRBV6-5 and J is TRBJ1-2; tentatively, D is TRBD1 (5 bases). V lost 5 bases and J 1 base, leaving 8 bases between the germline ends. Per the germline V gene, CDR1 is MNHEY and CDR2 is SVGAGI. The CDR3 consists of 13 residues.